These T cell receptor beta chains were read from a single sample in a study of shared clonotypes between healthy human individuals. TCRdb's copy holds only in-frame clones and misses some; the assay was immunoSEQ multiplex PCR. The sample yields hundreds of thousands of clones, around 97% seen once. Sequenced: naive CD4+ T cells sorted from blood. The receptors shown here come from a woman in her twenties or thirties in good health. The CDR3 runs from the conserved cysteine through the conserved F or W. The D gene is left open where the match is weak. Expanded clones get a size class; other rows say once, few or many, or leave the size out.

CDR3aa | CDR3nt | j_gene | v_gene | d_gene | abundance
CASSPGAGVSGNTIYF | TGCGCCAGCAGCCCCGGGGCCGGGGTCTCTGGAAACACCATATATTTT | TRBJ1-3 | TRBV4-1 | NA | NA
CASSPLRSSYEQYF | TGTGCCAGCTCACCACTCCGGAGCTCCTACGAGCAGTACTTC | TRBJ2-7 | TRBV18 | NA | NA
CASSQDRAGELFF | TGTGCCAGCAGCCAGGACAGGGCCGGGGAGCTGTTTTTT | TRBJ2-2 | TRBV7-7 | TRBD1 | NA
CAISESSGRPYEQYF | TGTGCCATCAGTGAGTCAAGTGGCAGGCCCTACGAGCAGTACTTC | TRBJ2-7 | TRBV10-3 | NA | NA
CASSDYGVTSGRGNEQFF | TGTGCCAGCAGTGATTATGGCGTGACTAGCGGGAGGGGCAATGAGCAGTTCTTC | TRBJ2-1 | TRBV25-1 | TRBD2 | NA
CASSGNHNEKLFF | TGTGCCAGCAGTGGGAACCATAATGAAAAACTGTTTTTT | TRBJ1-4 | TRBV2 | NA | NA
CSVVQQGFEKLFF | TGCAGCGTGGTTCAACAGGGATTTGAAAAACTGTTTTTT | TRBJ1-4 | TRBV29-1 | NA | once
CASSRTSGKDTGELFF | TGTGCCAGCAGCAGGACTAGCGGGAAGGATACCGGGGAGCTGTTTTTT | TRBJ2-2 | TRBV5-4 | TRBD2 | NA
CASSQEDSRTGELFF | TGTGCCAGCAGCCAAGAGGACAGCAGAACCGGGGAGCTGTTTTTT | TRBJ2-2 | TRBV4-2 | NA | NA
CASSPGTGAYEQYF | TGTGCCAGCAGTCCCGGGACAGGGGCCTACGAGCAGTACTTC | TRBJ2-7 | TRBV28 | TRBD1 | NA
CASTQPPSSLYEQYF | TGTGCCAGCACCCAGCCCCCGAGTTCCCTATACGAGCAGTACTTC | TRBJ2-7 | TRBV6-1 | NA | NA
CASSITGEAEAFF | TGTGCCAGTAGTATAACAGGGGAGGCTGAAGCTTTCTTT | TRBJ1-1 | TRBV19 | TRBD1 | once
CASSIDPAEGLFF | TGTGCCAGTAGTATAGATCCAGCTGAGGGACTGTTTTTT | TRBJ1-4 | TRBV19 | NA | NA
CASSIMGGQEGGYTF | TGTGCCAGTAGTATCATGGGGGGACAGGAAGGAGGCTACACCTTC | TRBJ1-2 | TRBV19 | TRBD1 | few
CASSRRTSGRETQYF | TGTGCCAGCAGCCGACGGACTAGCGGGAGGGAGACCCAGTACTTC | TRBJ2-5 | TRBV4-2 | TRBD2 | NA
CASSTGVDRAFF | TGTGCCAGCAGTACAGGGGTCGATCGAGCTTTCTTT | TRBJ1-1 | TRBV27 | TRBD1 | NA
CASSQIPPEVAEAFF | TGCGCCAGCAGCCAGATCCCCCCTGAGGTGGCTGAAGCTTTCTTT | TRBJ1-1 | TRBV4-1 | NA | NA
CSVSRTGTSPLHF | TGCAGCGTTTCACGGACAGGGACTTCACCCCTCCACTTT | TRBJ1-6 | TRBV29-1 | TRBD1 | NA
CASSEDTGGREQYF | TGTGCCAGCAGTGAAGATACAGGGGGCCGCGAGCAGTACTTC | TRBJ2-7 | TRBV6-1 | TRBD1 | NA
CASSRPGTLATNEKLFF | TGTGCCAGCAGCCGACCCGGGACACTTGCAACTAATGAAAAACTGTTTTTT | TRBJ1-4 | TRBV7-8 | NA | NA
CASSGASTGGPRRYTF | TGTGCCAGCAGTGGGGCCTCGACAGGGGGGCCTCGGCGCTACACCTTC | TRBJ1-2 | TRBV6-1 | TRBD1 | NA
CASSLIRAGLETQYF | TGTGCCAGCAGTTTGATTCGAGCGGGTCTTGAGACCCAGTACTTC | TRBJ2-5 | TRBV28 | NA | NA
CASTEGLAGGYEQYF | TGTGCCAGCACCGAGGGACTAGCGGGAGGATACGAGCAGTACTTC | TRBJ2-7 | TRBV28 | TRBD2 | NA
CASSPTGSGRGFRKQFF | TGTGCCAGCAGCCCCACTGGGAGCGGGAGGGGTTTTAGGAAGCAGTTCTTC | TRBJ2-1 | TRBV7-2 | TRBD2 | NA
CASKTTGPGYTF | TGCGCCAGCAAGACCACAGGACCCGGCTACACCTTC | TRBJ1-2 | TRBV10-2 | NA | few
CASSLGRVSGRRRNEQFF | TGTGCCAGCAGCTTAGGTAGGGTTAGCGGGAGAAGGAGAAATGAGCAGTTCTTC | TRBJ2-1 | TRBV7-8 | TRBD2 | once
CASSNLRGETQYF | TGTGCCAGCAGCAACCTTCGGGGAGAGACCCAGTACTTC | TRBJ2-5 | TRBV11-2 | NA | few
CASSLESINSPLHF | TGCGCCAGCAGCTTGGAGTCGATTAATTCACCCCTCCACTTT | TRBJ1-6 | TRBV5-1 | NA | NA